These T cell receptor beta chains were read from a single sample in a study of T cell responses to AZD1222 COVID-19 vaccine. Repertoires were generated with immunoSEQ multiplex PCR, while TCRdb's copy carries only in-frame clones and drops some. The table lists over 55,000 clones, 83% of them singletons. Sequences were derived from peripheral blood, sampled 28 days after the second AZD1222 dose. The origin of the receptors is an adult who received the AZD1222 COVID-19 vaccine. CDR3s include the opening cysteine and the closing phenylalanine or tryptophan. Fields, in order: J gene, D gene, clone size, V gene, CDR3 protein, CDR3 DNA. The D gene is left open where the match is weak. Rows give clone size only sometimes, using once, few, many, or a class for an expanded clone.

TRBJ2-7	TRBD1	.	TRBV6-5	CASSYPGTGGAEQYF	TGTGCCAGCAGTTACCCCGGGACAGGGGGCGCCGAGCAGTACTTC
TRBJ2-2	.	.	TRBV19	CASRGRDGELFF	TGTGCCAGTAGGGGAAGGGACGGGGAGCTGTTTTTT
TRBJ2-5	.	.	TRBV18	CASLGGETQYF	TGTGCCAGCCTGGGGGGAGAGACCCAGTACTTC
TRBJ1-1	.	.	TRBV4-1	CASSQMGLNTEAFF	TGCGCCAGCAGCCAAATGGGGTTGAACACTGAAGCTTTCTTT
TRBJ2-1	TRBD2	.	TRBV27	CASSSSGGVNEQFF	TGTGCCAGCAGTTCTAGCGGGGGGGTTAATGAGCAGTTCTTC
TRBJ2-7	.	.	TRBV14	CASSQGGRARQYF	TGTGCCAGCAGCCAAGGAGGACGTGCTAGGCAGTACTTC
TRBJ1-1	.	.	TRBV6-5	CASSSPSLSTEAFF	TGTGCCAGCAGTTCCCCATCCCTGAGCACTGAAGCTTTCTTT
TRBJ2-2	.	.	TRBV3-1/TRBV3-2	CASSHFSGELFF	TGTGCCAGCAGCCATTTTAGCGGGGAGCTGTTTTTT
TRBJ2-1	TRBD1	.	TRBV19	CASSTLQGVDEQFF	TGTGCCAGTAGTACCTTACAGGGGGTGGATGAGCAGTTCTTC
TRBJ2-4	.	once	TRBV19	CASSIGAIKNIQYF	TGTGCCAGTAGTATCGGAGCGATCAAAAACATTCAGTACTTC
TRBJ1-4	.	.	TRBV7-8	CASSSTPRVTDEKLFF	TGTGCCAGCAGCTCCACTCCGAGGGTCACAGATGAAAAACTGTTTTTT
TRBJ2-7	.	few	TRBV10-1	CASSPGQGPYEQYF	TGCGCCAGCAGCCCAGGTCAGGGGCCCTACGAGCAGTACTTC
TRBJ2-7	.	.	TRBV5-1	CASSLRLDTYEQYF	TGCGCCAGCAGTCTTCGGTTGGACACCTACGAGCAGTACTTC
TRBJ1-6	TRBD1	.	TRBV28	CASTNTGDNNSPLHF	TGTGCCAGCACCAACACAGGGGACAATAATTCACCCCTCCACTTT
TRBJ1-6	.	.	TRBV30	CAWSEGQSSSPLHF	TGTGCCTGGAGTGAAGGGCAGAGTTCTTCACCCCTCCACTTT
TRBJ2-5	.	.	TRBV5-1	CASSLAQETQYF	TGCGCCAGCAGCTTGGCACAAGAGACCCAGTACTTC
TRBJ1-2	.	.	TRBV10-2	CASSEDGSYGYTF	TGCGCCAGCAGTGAAGACGGCTCGTATGGCTACACCTTC
TRBJ1-2	.	.	TRBV19	CASSISTGGDYGYTF	TGTGCCAGTAGTATCTCGACAGGCGGCGACTATGGCTACACCTTC
TRBJ2-1	.	few	TRBV27	CASSSRGPAFF	TGTGCCAGCAGTTCCAGAGGGCCGGCGTTCTTC
TRBJ1-1	TRBD1	.	TRBV18	CASSPADRGQNTEAFF	TGTGCCAGCTCACCAGCGGACAGGGGTCAGAACACTGAAGCTTTCTTT
TRBJ2-7	.	.	TRBV29-1	CSVSRSAYEQYF	TGCAGCGTCTCCCGGAGCGCCTACGAGCAGTACTTC
TRBJ2-2	TRBD1	.	TRBV27	CASRLRQGSNTGELFF	TGTGCCAGCAGACTTCGACAGGGGTCGAACACCGGGGAGCTGTTTTTT
TRBJ2-3	.	.	TRBV10-3	CASQGTADTQYF	TGTGCCAGCCAGGGGACCGCAGATACGCAGTATTTT
TRBJ1-4	TRBD1	.	TRBV29-1	CSATTGGGMGKLFF	TGCAGCGCCACTACAGGGGGCGGAATGGGAAAACTGTTTTTT
TRBJ2-1	TRBD1	.	TRBV7-9	CASSRQGDVYNEQFF	TGTGCCAGCAGCCGACAGGGAGATGTCTACAATGAGCAGTTCTTC
TRBJ1-1	TRBD1	.	TRBV30	CAWRGGVGGGMNTEAFF	TGTGCCTGGAGGGGAGGAGTAGGGGGCGGCATGAACACTGAAGCTTTCTTT
TRBJ2-6	TRBD1	once	TRBV2	CASRTGTGGSGANVLTF	TGTGCCAGCAGGACCGGGACAGGGGGCTCTGGGGCCAACGTCCTGACTTTC
TRBJ2-1	.	.	TRBV21-1	CARPGDSCSYNEQFF	TGTGCCAGACCTGGGGACAGTTGCTCCTACAATGAGCAGTTCTTC
TRBJ2-3	.	.	TRBV14	CASSRGPWGLLKADTQYF	TGTGCCAGCAGCCGGGGGCCCTGGGGGCTCCTAAAGGCAGATACGCAGTATTTT
TRBJ2-2	.	.	TRBV3-1/TRBV3-2	CASSQWNTGELFF	TGTGCCAGCAGCCAGTGGAACACCGGGGAGCTGTTTTTT
TRBJ1-5	TRBD1	.	TRBV28	CASLILRQGVEWDQPQHF	TGTGCCAGCCTTATCCTGAGGCAGGGGGTCGAATGGGATCAGCCCCAGCATTTT
TRBJ2-7	.	.	TRBV18	CASSPAGEVQYF	TGTGCCAGCTCACCTGCTGGCGAGGTGCAGTACTTC
TRBJ2-4	.	.	TRBV30	CAWTDWGTIQYF	TGTGCCTGGACCGACTGGGGAACCATTCAGTACTTC
TRBJ2-7	.	.	TRBV28	CASSLSPVSPYEQYF	TGTGCCAGCAGTTTATCCCCCGTCAGTCCCTACGAGCAGTACTTC
TRBJ1-5	.	.	TRBV2	CASSESDSGSNQPQHF	TGTGCCAGCAGTGAAAGCGACAGCGGCAGCAATCAGCCCCAGCATTTT
TRBJ1-5	.	.	TRBV7-2	CASSLFRNSNQPQHF	TGTGCCAGCAGCTTATTTAGGAATAGCAATCAGCCCCAGCATTTT
TRBJ2-5	.	once	TRBV15	CATSLGLQETQYF	TGTGCCACCAGCTTGGGGCTTCAAGAGACCCAGTACTTC
TRBJ2-7	.	.	TRBV5-6	CASSFDLGSYEQYF	TGTGCCAGCAGCTTCGACTTGGGCTCCTACGAGCAGTACTTC
TRBJ1-2	.	.	TRBV3-1/TRBV3-2	CASSTRDTNGYTF	TGTGCCAGCAGCACCCGGGACACAAATGGCTACACCTTC